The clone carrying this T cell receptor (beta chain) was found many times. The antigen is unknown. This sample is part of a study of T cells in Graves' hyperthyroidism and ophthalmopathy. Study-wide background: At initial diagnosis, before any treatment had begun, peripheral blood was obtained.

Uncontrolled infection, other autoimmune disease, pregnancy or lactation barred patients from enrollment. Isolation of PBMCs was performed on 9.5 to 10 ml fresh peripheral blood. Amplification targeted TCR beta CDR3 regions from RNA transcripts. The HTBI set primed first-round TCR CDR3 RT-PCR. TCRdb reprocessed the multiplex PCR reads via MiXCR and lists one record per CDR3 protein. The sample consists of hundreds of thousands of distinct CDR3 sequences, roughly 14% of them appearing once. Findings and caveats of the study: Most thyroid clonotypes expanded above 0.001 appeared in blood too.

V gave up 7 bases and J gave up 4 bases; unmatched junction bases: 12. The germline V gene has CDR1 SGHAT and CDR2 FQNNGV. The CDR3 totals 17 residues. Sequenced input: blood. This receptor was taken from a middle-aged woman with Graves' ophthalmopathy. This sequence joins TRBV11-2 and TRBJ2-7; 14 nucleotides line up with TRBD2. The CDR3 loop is CASNRTSGRRFYYEQYF. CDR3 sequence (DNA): TGTGCCAGCAACCGGACTAGCGGGAGGAGATTCTATTACGAGCAGTACTTC.